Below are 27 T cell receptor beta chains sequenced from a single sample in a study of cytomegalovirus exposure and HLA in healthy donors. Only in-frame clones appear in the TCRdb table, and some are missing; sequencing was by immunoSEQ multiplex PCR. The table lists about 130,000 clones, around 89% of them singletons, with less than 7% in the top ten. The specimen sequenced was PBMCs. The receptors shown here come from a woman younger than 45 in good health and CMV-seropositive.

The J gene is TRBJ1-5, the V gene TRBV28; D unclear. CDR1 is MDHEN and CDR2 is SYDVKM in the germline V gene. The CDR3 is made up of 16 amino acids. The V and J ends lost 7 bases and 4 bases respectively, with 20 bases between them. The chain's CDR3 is CASIPHRGQHNQPQHF. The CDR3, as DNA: TGTGCCAGCATCCCCCACAGAGGGCAGCATAATCAGCCCCAGCATTTT.

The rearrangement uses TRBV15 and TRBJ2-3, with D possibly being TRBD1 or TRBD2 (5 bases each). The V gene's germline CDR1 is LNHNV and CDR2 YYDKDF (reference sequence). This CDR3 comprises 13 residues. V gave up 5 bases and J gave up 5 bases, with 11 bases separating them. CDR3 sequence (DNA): TGTGCCACCAGCGGAGGCAGGGTAGATACGCAGTATTTT. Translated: CATSGGRVDTQYF.

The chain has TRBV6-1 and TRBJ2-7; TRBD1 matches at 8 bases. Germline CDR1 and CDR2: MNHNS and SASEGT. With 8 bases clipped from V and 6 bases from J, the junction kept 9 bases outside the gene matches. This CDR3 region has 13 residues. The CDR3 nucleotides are TGTGCCAGCGAGGACAGGGTCTTCGCCGAGCAGTACTTC. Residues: CASEDRVFAEQYF.

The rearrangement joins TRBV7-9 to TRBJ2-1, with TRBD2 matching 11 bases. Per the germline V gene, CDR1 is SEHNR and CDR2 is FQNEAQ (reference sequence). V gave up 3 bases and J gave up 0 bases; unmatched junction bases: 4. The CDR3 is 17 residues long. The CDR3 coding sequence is TGTGCCAGCAGCTTTACTACTAGCGGGAGCTCCTACAATGAGCAGTTCTTC. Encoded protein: CASSFTTSGSSYNEQFF.

CDR3 sequence (DNA): TGTGCCAGCAGCTTAGGCGGGTCCTACAATGAGCAGTTCTTC. Amino acid sequence: CASSLGGSYNEQFF. V and J are TRBV7-2 and TRBJ2-1; D may be TRBD2 (5 bases). The CDR3 spans 14 residues. Germline V gives CDR1 SGHTA, CDR2 FQGNSA. Trimming left V 1 base short and J 1 base short, with 5 bases between.

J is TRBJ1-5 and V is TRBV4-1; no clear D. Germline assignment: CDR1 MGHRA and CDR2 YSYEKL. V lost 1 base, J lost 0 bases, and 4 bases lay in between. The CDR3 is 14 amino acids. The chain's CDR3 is CASSQGGSNQPQHF. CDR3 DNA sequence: TGCGCCAGCAGCCAAGGCGGTAGCAATCAGCCCCAGCATTTT.

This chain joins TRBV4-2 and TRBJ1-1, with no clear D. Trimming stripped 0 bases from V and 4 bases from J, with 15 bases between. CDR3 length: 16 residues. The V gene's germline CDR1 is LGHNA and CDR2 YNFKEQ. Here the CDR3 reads CASSQEVLGRGTEAFF. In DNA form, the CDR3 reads TGTGCCAGCAGCCAAGAGGTGCTGGGTCGAGGCACTGAAGCTTTCTTT.

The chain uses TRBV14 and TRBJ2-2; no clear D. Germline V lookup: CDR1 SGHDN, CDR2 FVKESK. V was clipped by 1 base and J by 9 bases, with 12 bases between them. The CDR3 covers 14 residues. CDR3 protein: CASSQVNLGRELFF. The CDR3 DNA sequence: TGTGCCAGCAGCCAAGTTAACTTGGGCCGGGAGCTGTTTTTT. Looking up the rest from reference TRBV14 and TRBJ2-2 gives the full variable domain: EAGVTQFPSHSVIEKGQTVTLRCDPISGHDNLYWYRRVMGKEIKFLLHFVKESKQDESGMPNNRFLAERTGGTYSTLKVQPAELEDSGVYFCASSQVNLGRELFFGEGSRLTVL.

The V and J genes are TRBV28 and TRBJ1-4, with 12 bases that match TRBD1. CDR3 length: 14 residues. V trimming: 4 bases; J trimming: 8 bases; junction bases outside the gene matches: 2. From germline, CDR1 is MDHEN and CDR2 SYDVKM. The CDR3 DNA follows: TGTGCCAGCAGTTCCGGGACAGGGGGCGAAAAACTGTTTTTT. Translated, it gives CASSSGTGGEKLFF.

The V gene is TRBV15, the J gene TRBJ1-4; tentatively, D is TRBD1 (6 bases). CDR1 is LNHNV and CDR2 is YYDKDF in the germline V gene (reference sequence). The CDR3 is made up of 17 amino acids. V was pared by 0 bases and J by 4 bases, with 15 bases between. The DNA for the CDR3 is TGTGCCACCAGCAGAGAGGGCAGGGGAAGGGGTAATGAAAAACTGTTTTTT. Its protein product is CATSREGRGRGNEKLFF. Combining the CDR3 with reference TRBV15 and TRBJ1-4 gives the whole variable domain DAMVIQNPRYQVTQFGKPVTLSCSQTLNHNVMYWYQQKSSQAPKLLFHYYDKDFNNEADTPDNFQSRRPNTSFCFLDIRSPGLGDTAMYLCATSREGRGRGNEKLFFGSGTQLSVL.

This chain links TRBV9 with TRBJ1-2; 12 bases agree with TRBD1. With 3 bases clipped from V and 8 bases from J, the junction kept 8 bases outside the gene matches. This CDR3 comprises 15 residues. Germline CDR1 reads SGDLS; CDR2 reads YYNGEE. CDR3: CASSGPGQGARGYTF. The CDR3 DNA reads TGTGCCAGCAGCGGGCCGGGACAGGGGGCGCGGGGCTACACCTTC. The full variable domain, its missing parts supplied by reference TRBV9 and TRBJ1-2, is DSGVTQTPKHLITATGQRVTLRCSPRSGDLSVYWYQQSLDQGLQFLIQYYNGEERAKGNILERFSAQQFPDLHSELNLSSLELGDSALYFCASSGPGQGARGYTFGSGTRLTVV.

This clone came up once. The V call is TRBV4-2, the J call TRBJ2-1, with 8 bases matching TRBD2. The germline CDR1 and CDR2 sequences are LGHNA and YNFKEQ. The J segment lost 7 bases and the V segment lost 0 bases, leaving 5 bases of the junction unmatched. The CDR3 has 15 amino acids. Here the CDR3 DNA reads TGTGCCAGCAGCCAAGAGGCGGGGGGAACGAATGAGCAGTTCTTC. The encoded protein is CASSQEAGGTNEQFF.

The DNA of the CDR3 is TGTGCCAGCAGCCCCGCGGCAAGACAGGACACTAATGAAAAACTGTTTTTT. It specifies CASSPAARQDTNEKLFF. The gene calls are TRBV9 and TRBJ1-4, with TRBD1 as a possible D gene (6 bases). V dropped 4 bases and J dropped 2 bases, with 18 bases sitting between them. The CDR3 length is 17 residues. Germline V CDR1 and CDR2: SGDLS, YYNGEE.

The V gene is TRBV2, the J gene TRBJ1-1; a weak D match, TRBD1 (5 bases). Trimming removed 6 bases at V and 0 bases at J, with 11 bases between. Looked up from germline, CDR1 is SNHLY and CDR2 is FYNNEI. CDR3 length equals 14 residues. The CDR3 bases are TGTGCCAGCAGCAATCAGGGTCTGAACACTGAAGCTTTCTTT. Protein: CASSNQGLNTEAFF.

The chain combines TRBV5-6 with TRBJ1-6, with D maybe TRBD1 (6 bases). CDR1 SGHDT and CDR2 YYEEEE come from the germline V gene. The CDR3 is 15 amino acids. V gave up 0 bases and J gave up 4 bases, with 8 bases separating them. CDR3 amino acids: CASSLGTAYNSPLHF. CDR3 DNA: TGTGCCAGCAGCTTGGGGACAGCATATAATTCACCCCTCCACTTT.

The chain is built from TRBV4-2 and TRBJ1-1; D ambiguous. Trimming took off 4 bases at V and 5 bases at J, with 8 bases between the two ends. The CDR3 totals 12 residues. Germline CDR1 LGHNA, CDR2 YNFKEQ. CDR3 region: CASSLTGTEAFF. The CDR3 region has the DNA TGTGCCAGCAGCCTGACTGGTACTGAAGCTTTCTTT.

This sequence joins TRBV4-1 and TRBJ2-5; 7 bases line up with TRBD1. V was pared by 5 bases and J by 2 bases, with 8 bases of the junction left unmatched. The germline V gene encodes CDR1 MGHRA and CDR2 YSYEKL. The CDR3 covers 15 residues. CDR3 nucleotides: TGCGCCAGCAGCTACCGGACAGGTCTACAAGAGACCCAGTACTTC. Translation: CASSYRTGLQETQYF.

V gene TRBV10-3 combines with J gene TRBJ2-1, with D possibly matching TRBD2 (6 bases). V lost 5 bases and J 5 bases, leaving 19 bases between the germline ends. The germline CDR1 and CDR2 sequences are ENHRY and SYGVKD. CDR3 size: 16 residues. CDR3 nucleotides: TGTGCCATCAGTTTACTACATAGCGGACTGAACAATGAGCAGTTCTTC. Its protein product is CAISLLHSGLNNEQFF.

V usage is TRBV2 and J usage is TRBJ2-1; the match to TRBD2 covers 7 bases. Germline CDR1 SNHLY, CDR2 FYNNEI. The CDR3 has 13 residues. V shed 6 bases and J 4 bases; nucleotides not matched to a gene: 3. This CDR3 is CASRAGGYNEQFF. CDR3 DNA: TGTGCCAGCAGGGCCGGGGGGTACAATGAGCAGTTCTTC.

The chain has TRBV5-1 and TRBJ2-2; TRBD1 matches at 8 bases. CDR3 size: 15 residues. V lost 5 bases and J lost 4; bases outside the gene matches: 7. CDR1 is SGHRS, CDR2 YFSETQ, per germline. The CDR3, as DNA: TGCGCCAGCAGGACCGGGACAGGAGGCACCGGGGAGCTGTTTTTT. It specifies CASRTGTGGTGELFF.

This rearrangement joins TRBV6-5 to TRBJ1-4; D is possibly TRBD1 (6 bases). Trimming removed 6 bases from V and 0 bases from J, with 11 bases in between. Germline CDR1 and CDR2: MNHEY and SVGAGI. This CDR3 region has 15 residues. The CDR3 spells CASRRGQTTNEKLFF. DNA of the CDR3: TGTGCCAGCAGACGAGGACAGACAACTAATGAAAAACTGTTTTTT.

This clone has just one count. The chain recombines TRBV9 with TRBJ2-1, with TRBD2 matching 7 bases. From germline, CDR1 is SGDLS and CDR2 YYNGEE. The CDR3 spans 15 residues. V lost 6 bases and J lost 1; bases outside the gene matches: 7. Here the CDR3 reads CASTKREGSYNEQFF. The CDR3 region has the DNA TGTGCCAGCACCAAGCGGGAAGGGTCCTACAATGAGCAGTTCTTC.

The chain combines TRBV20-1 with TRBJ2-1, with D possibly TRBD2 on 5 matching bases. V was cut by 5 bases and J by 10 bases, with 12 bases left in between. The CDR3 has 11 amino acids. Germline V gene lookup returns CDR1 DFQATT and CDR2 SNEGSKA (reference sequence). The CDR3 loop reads CSAPGSREQFF. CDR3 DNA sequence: TGCAGTGCTCCGGGGTCGCGCGAGCAGTTCTTC.

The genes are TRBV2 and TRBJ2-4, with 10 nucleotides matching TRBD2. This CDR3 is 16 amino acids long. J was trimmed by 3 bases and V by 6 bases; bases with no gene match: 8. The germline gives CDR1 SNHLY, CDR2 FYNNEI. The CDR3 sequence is CASSQTLAGGKNIQYF. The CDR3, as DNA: TGTGCCAGCAGCCAGACGTTAGCGGGAGGCAAAAACATTCAGTACTTC.

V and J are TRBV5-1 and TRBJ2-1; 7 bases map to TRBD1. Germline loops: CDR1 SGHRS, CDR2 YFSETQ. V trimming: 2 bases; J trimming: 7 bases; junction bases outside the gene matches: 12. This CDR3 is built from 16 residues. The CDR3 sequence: CASSLEGAFWRNEQFF. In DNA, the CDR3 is TGCGCCAGCAGCTTAGAGGGGGCCTTTTGGAGGAATGAGCAGTTCTTC.

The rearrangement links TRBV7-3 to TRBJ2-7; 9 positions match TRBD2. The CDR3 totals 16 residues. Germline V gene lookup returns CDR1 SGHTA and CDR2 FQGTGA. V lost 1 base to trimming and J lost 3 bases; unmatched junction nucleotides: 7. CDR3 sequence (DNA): TGTGCCAGCAGCTTAATTGCGGGAGGGCCCATCTACGAGCAGTACTTC. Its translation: CASSLIAGGPIYEQYF. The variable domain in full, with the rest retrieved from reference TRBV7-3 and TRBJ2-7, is GAGVSQTPSNKVTEKGKYVELRCDPISGHTALYWYRQSLGQGPEFLIYFQGTGAADDSGLPNDRFFAVRPEGSVSTLKIQRTERGDSAVYLCASSLIAGGPIYEQYFGPGTRLTVT.

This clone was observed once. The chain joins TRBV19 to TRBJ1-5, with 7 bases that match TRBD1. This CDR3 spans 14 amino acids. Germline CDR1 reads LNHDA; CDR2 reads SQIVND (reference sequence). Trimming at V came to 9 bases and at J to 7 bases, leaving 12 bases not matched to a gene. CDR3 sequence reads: CASCSGRDSQPQHF. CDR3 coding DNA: TGTGCCAGCTGCTCTGGCAGGGACAGCCAGCCCCAGCATTTT.